These T cell receptor beta chains were read from a single sample in a study of spatial heterogeneity in lung cancer. TCRdb analysed the 5' RACE reads with MiXCR anew, one entry per CDR3 protein. The sample yields around 20,000 distinct CDR3 sequences, 2.8% seen once. Sequencing was performed on lung tumor tissue, taken at surgery. These receptors were collected from a male donor with early-stage non-small cell lung cancer. The CDR3 runs from the conserved cysteine through the conserved F or W. Each record gives: D gene, clone size, V gene, CDR3 length, J gene, CDR3 DNA, CDR3 protein. The D gene is left open where the match is weak. Some rows have no size entry. The others give once, few or many, or a class for an expanded clone.

TRBD1	many	TRBV20-1	13	TRBJ2-3	TGCAGTGCATGGACAGGGGGAAAAGATACGCAGTATTTT	CSAWTGGKDTQYF
TRBD1	many	TRBV6-1	16	TRBJ2-3	TGTGCCAGCAGGCTCTGGACAGGTTCTCACACAGATACGCAGTATTTT	CASRLWTGSHTDTQYF
TRBD2	many	TRBV6-5	17	TRBJ2-1	TGTGCCAGCAGTTACTCGGTAGCGGGAGGGCATTCAAATGAGCAGTTCTTC	CASSYSVAGGHSNEQFF
.	many	TRBV12-3/TRBV12-4	14	TRBJ1-1	TGTGCCAGCAGTTTAAATTTCGGGGGGGCTGAAGCTTTCTTT	CASSLNFGGAEAFF
.	many	TRBV6-1	15	TRBJ1-5	TGTGCCAGCACCGAGTTCGGGCTTAGCAATCAGCCCCAGCATTTT	CASTEFGLSNQPQHF
.	many	TRBV5-5	15	TRBJ1-5	TGTGCCAGCAGCTTGTCGGTGGGTAGCAATCAGCCCCAGCATTTT	CASSLSVGSNQPQHF
.	many	TRBV4-2	14	TRBJ2-7	TGTGCCAGCAGCCAAGATGACGCCTCCGGCGAGCAGTACTTC	CASSQDDASGEQYF
TRBD2	many	TRBV27	16	TRBJ2-5	TGTGCCAGCAGTCACCCCCCAGCGGGAGCCAGGGAGACCCAGTACTTC	CASSHPPAGARETQYF
TRBD2	many	TRBV28	16	TRBJ2-3	TGTGCCAGCAGTTTATCCTCTAGCGGGTCTGTAGATACGCAGTATTTT	CASSLSSSGSVDTQYF
.	many	TRBV27	13	TRBJ2-7	TGTGCCAGCAGTTTCGGGCAGTCCTACGAGCAGTACTTC	CASSFGQSYEQYF
.	many	TRBV29-1	12	TRBJ2-1	TGCAGCGCCGGCGGGGCGGGAAATGAGCAGTTCTTC	CSAGGAGNEQFF
.	many	TRBV20-1	15	TRBJ2-4	TGCAGTGCTAGGGAACCGGGACTGGCAAAAAACATTCAGTACTTC	CSAREPGLAKNIQYF
.	many	TRBV25-1	14	TRBJ1-4	TGTGCCAGCAGTGAATCCTGGGCAAATGAAAAACTGTTTTTT	CASSESWANEKLFF
TRBD1	many	TRBV11-2	18	TRBJ2-4	TGTGCCAGCAGCTTATTCGCCGGGACAGGGGGTTCCAAAAACATTCAGTACTTC	CASSLFAGTGGSKNIQYF
TRBD2	many	TRBV4-1	15	TRBJ2-1	TGCGCCAGCAGCCAAGATCCGGGACTAGGGAATGAGCAGTTCTTC	CASSQDPGLGNEQFF
TRBD2	many	TRBV7-9	15	TRBJ2-1	TGTGCCAGCAGCCGACGGGAGGCCTCCTACAATGAGCAGTTCTTC	CASSRREASYNEQFF
.	many	TRBV12-3/TRBV12-4	13	TRBJ1-1	TGTGCCAGCAGTTGGGGGGGAGACACTGAAGCTTTCTTT	CASSWGGDTEAFF
TRBD1	many	TRBV5-1	16	TRBJ2-1	TGCGCCAGCAGCTTGGACAGGGGACGCTCCTACAATGAGCAGTTCTTC	CASSLDRGRSYNEQFF
.	medium-sized	TRBV12-3/TRBV12-4	14	TRBJ1-3	TGTGCCAGCAGTTACCAGGGCTCTGGAAACACCATATATTTT	CASSYQGSGNTIYF
.	medium-sized	TRBV2	12	TRBJ1-2	TGTGCCAGCAAGACAGGACGTTATGGCTACACCTTC	CASKTGRYGYTF
TRBD1	many	TRBV14	16	TRBJ1-2	TGTGCCAGCAGCCAAGGATTGGCAGGGGGGGCCTATGGCTACACCTTC	CASSQGLAGGAYGYTF
TRBD1	many	TRBV12-3/TRBV12-4	15	TRBJ2-3	TGTGCCAGCAGTCCCGGACAGGTACAGGCAGATACGCAGTATTTT	CASSPGQVQADTQYF
.	many	TRBV4-2	15	TRBJ2-3	TGTGCCAGCAGCCAAGATAGGAGGGGTGCAGATACGCAGTATTTT	CASSQDRRGADTQYF
TRBD1	.	TRBV11-2	15	TRBJ1-2	TGTGCCAGCAAAGGATTGGACAGGGGGCTAGGTGGCTACACCTTC	CASKGLDRGLGGYTF
TRBD2	many	TRBV20-1	14	TRBJ2-1	TGCAGTGCTAGAGACGGGAGGGCTGATAATGAGCAGTTCTTC	CSARDGRADNEQFF
.	many	TRBV4-2	16	TRBJ2-3	TGTGCCAGCAGCCAATCCTCCCAGGCTAGCGCAGATACGCAGTATTTT	CASSQSSQASADTQYF
.	many	TRBV29-1	16	TRBJ2-7	TGCAGCGTTGAAGTGGTCCAATGGGGGGAGGTTCGCGAGCAGTACTTC	CSVEVVQWGEVREQYF
TRBD1	many	TRBV12-3/TRBV12-4	14	TRBJ2-7	TGTGCCAGCAGTCCCGGACAGGGCGTCTACGAGCAGTACTTC	CASSPGQGVYEQYF
.	many	TRBV7-2	15	TRBJ1-4	TGTGCCAGCAGCTTAGCTCGGACCCCGAATGAAAAACTGTTTTTT	CASSLARTPNEKLFF
.	many	TRBV7-8	13	TRBJ1-1	TGTGCCAGCAGCCCGCGGATGAACACTGAAGCTTTCTTT	CASSPRMNTEAFF
.	many	TRBV28	17	TRBJ1-3	TGTGCCAGCAGTTCCCCAGGGAGAAGGGGCTCTGGAAACACCATATATTTT	CASSSPGRRGSGNTIYF
TRBD1	medium-sized	TRBV10-3	14	TRBJ2-3	TGTGCCAGCGAACCGACAGGGGGCGCAGATACGCAGTATTTT	CASEPTGGADTQYF
.	many	TRBV7-2	16	TRBJ1-2	TGTGCCAGCAGCTTAGACTACACCGGGTCTGGGGGAGGCTACACCTTC	CASSLDYTGSGGGYTF
.	.	TRBV18	16	TRBJ2-2	TGTGCCAGCTCACCACAACAGGGTCGGTTCGCCGGGGAGCTGTTTTTT	CASSPQQGRFAGELFF
.	many	TRBV7-9	13	TRBJ2-2	TGTGCCAGCAGCTTAATAGCGGACGGGGAGCTGTTTTTT	CASSLIADGELFF
.	many	TRBV12-2	18	TRBJ1-5	TGTGCAAGTCGCTTAGCCGTCCGGGCCACTTATAGCAATCAGCCCCAGCATTTT	CASRLAVRATYSNQPQHF
.	many	TRBV7-3	18	TRBJ2-6	TGTGCCAGCAGCCCCATAAGGGACACTGGCTCTGGGGCCAACGTCCTGACTTTC	CASSPIRDTGSGANVLTF
TRBD2	many	TRBV7-8	16	TRBJ2-7	TGTGCCAGCAGCTCGACCGGGACTAGCGGGACCTACGAGCAGTACTTC	CASSSTGTSGTYEQYF
.	many	TRBV27	14	TRBJ1-1	TGTGCCAGCAAGTCCCCGGGGTGGGAGACTGAAGCTTTCTTT	CASKSPGWETEAFF
TRBD1	many	TRBV6-5	15	TRBJ1-1	TGTGCCAGCAGTAGAGGACAGGGAATTTACACTGAAGCTTTCTTT	CASSRGQGIYTEAFF
.	many	TRBV27	15	TRBJ2-1	TGTGCCAGCAGTTCGGCCCTGAGCTCCTACAATGAGCAGTTCTTC	CASSSALSSYNEQFF
.	medium-sized	TRBV29-1	14	TRBJ2-1	TGCAGCGTTGAAACGGACCGCGAATACAATGAGCAGTTCTTC	CSVETDREYNEQFF
.	medium-sized	TRBV4-1	17	TRBJ2-1	TGCGCCAGCAGCGTTTCCGGGCCATCTAGCCAGTACAATGAGCAGTTCTTC	CASSVSGPSSQYNEQFF
.	many	TRBV24-1	11	TRBJ2-1	TGTGCCACCAGTGGAGGGGGGGAGCAGTTCTTC	CATSGGGEQFF
.	.	TRBV5-5	15	TRBJ1-3	TGTGCCAGCAGCTCTACAGGGATGGTTGGAAACACCATATATTTT	CASSSTGMVGNTIYF
.	medium-sized	TRBV29-1	15	TRBJ2-7	TGCAGCGTTGAAGATCGAGGCACAGGGACCTACGAGCAGTACTTC	CSVEDRGTGTYEQYF
.	many	TRBV7-9	15	TRBJ1-6	TGTGCCAGCAGCTTAATCCAGGTCCTCAATTCACCCCTCCACTTT	CASSLIQVLNSPLHF
.	medium-sized	TRBV10-3	16	TRBJ2-3	TGTGCCATCAGTGAGTCGAGCGGAGTTAGCACAGATACGCAGTATTTT	CAISESSGVSTDTQYF
TRBD1	many	TRBV9	14	TRBJ2-7	TGTGCCAGCAGCGTGGACAGGGGTCTCTCCGAGCAGTACTTC	CASSVDRGLSEQYF
.	many	TRBV2	16	TRBJ1-5	TGTGCCAGCAGTGCCAGCCGGGGAGAGGGGAATCAGCCCCAGCATTTT	CASSASRGEGNQPQHF
.	many	TRBV3-1	12	TRBJ1-4	TGTGCCAGCAGCCAAGATGATCTAGGGCTGTTTTTT	CASSQDDLGLFF
.	many	TRBV11-2	15	TRBJ2-5	TGTGCCAGCAGCTTAGATGCGGGGGCGGGAGAGACCCAGTACTTC	CASSLDAGAGETQYF
.	many	TRBV7-6	15	TRBJ1-1	TGTGCCAGCAGCGTCGCCACACAGGAGAACACTGAAGCTTTCTTT	CASSVATQENTEAFF
.	many	TRBV11-1	13	TRBJ1-1	TGTGCCAGCAGCTTAGGAGGACACACTGAAGCTTTCTTT	CASSLGGHTEAFF